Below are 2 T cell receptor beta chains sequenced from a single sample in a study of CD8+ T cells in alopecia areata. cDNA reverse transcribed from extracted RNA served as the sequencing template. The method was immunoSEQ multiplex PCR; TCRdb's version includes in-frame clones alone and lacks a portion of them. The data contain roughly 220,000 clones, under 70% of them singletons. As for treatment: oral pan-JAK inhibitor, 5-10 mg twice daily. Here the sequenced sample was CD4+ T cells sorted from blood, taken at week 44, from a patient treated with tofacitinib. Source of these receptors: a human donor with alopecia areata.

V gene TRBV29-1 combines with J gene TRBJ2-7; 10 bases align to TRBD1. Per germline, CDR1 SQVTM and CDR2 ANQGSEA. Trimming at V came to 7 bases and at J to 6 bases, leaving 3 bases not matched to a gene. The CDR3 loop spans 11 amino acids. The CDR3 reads CSGGQGGEQYF. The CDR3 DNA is TGCAGCGGCGGACAGGGGGGCGAGCAGTACTTC.

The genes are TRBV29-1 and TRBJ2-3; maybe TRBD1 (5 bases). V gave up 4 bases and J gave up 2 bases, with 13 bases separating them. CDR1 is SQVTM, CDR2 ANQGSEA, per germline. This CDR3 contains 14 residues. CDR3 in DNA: TGCAGCGTTGTGGGCAGGGTGGTCACAGATACGCAGTATTTT. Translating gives CSVVGRVVTDTQYF.